This T cell receptor (beta chain) comes out of a study of OX40 agonist ivuxolimab in advanced cancers. Overall study results and limits: Researchers report that CD8+ T cells had, on average, more expanded clones than CD4+.

About this clone: Antigen: not known.

Germline-derived CDR1 and CDR2 are SNHLY and FYNNEI. The CDR3 runs to 13 residues. The V end was cut by 0 bases, the J end by 1 base, with 3 bases between. TCRdb keeps only in-frame clones here, not all; method: immunoSEQ multiplex PCR. The table has under 85,000 clones, approximately 87% seen once. This sequence joins TRBV2 and TRBJ1-2; D is uncertain. The input for sequencing was CD4+ or CD8+ T cells sorted from blood, taken in a trial of the OX40 agonist ivuxolimab. The TCR sequence derives from an adult with an advanced solid tumor such as melanoma, head and neck, liver or kidney cancer. The CDR3 loop is CASSEAYNYGYTF. DNA for the CDR3: TGTGCCAGCAGTGAAGCCTATAACTATGGCTACACCTTC.